This entry lists 24 T cell receptor beta chains sequenced from one sample in a study of chronic HIV infection and antiretroviral therapy. TCRdb re-called the 5' RACE reads through MiXCR, storing one row per CDR3 protein. The sample yields about 38,000 distinct CDR3 sequences, around 8.7% seen once. The specimen sequenced was peripheral blood. All receptors come from an adult who had HIV and had not received antiretroviral therapy, or was an uninfected healthy control (not recorded which).

This chain joins TRBV28 and TRBJ2-5; a possible D gene is TRBD1 (6 bases). There are 15 residues in the CDR3. Germline CDR1 reads MDHEN; CDR2 reads SYDVKM. V gave up 8 bases and J gave up 4 bases, with 20 bases separating them. CDR3 amino acids: CASEPQGSSVETQYF. The CDR3 DNA reads TGTGCCAGCGAGCCACAGGGAAGTTCGGTAGAGACCCAGTACTTC.

This clonotype was counted between two and nine times. The V call is TRBV4-1, the J call TRBJ2-3; D possibly corresponds to TRBD2 (5 bases). This CDR3 spans 15 amino acids. Germline V lookup: CDR1 MGHRA, CDR2 YSYEKL. V dropped 2 bases and J dropped 0 bases, with 9 bases sitting between them. CDR3 nucleotide sequence: TGCGCCAGCAGCCAATTGCGGACTAGCACAGATACGCAGTATTTT. Its translation is CASSQLRTSTDTQYF.

At least ten counts were recorded for this clonotype. V and J are TRBV10-2 and TRBJ2-3, with TRBD2 matching 13 bases. In germline, CDR1 is WSHSY, CDR2 SAAADI. This CDR3 spans 14 amino acids. J gave up 3 bases and V 6 bases, and 0 bases lay outside the gene matches. CDR3 protein: CASRLAGGTDTQYF. CDR3 in DNA: TGCGCCAGCAGACTAGCGGGAGGGACAGATACGCAGTATTTT.

The chain joins TRBV21-1 to TRBJ2-5; TRBD2, the table's D call, lacks a check against the DNA. TRBV21-1 is shown as a pseudogene. The CDR3 has 16 amino acids. The CDR3 is CASSDGTSGYQETQYF. The CDR3 bases are TGTGCCAGCAGCGATGGGACTAGCGGATATCAAGAGACCCAGTACTTC.

This clonotype has a handful of counts. V gene TRBV7-8 combines with J gene TRBJ1-1, with a possible D match to TRBD1 (5 bases). There are 13 residues in the CDR3. Trimming took off 8 bases at V and 6 bases at J, with 16 bases between the two ends. The V gene's germline CDR1 is SGHVS and CDR2 FQNEAQ. This CDR3 reads CASGHGTDSEAFF. The DNA of the CDR3 is TGTGCCAGCGGACACGGGACGGATTCTGAAGCTTTCTTT.

This clonotype was detected a few times. The chain joins TRBV20-1 to TRBJ2-3; 10 nucleotides agree with TRBD2. There are 16 residues in the CDR3. Germline V gene data show CDR1 as DFQATT and CDR2 as SNEGSKA (reference sequence). The V and J ends lost 5 bases and 2 bases, in that order; junction bases with no gene match: 10. The CDR3 loop reads CSARSDGTSDTDTQYF. The CDR3 DNA sequence: TGCAGTGCTCGAAGTGACGGGACTAGCGACACAGATACGCAGTATTTT.

V is TRBV7-2 and J is TRBJ2-3; D gene uncertain. V dropped 5 bases and J dropped 1 base, with 7 bases sitting between them. Germline-derived CDR1 and CDR2 are SGHTA and FQGNSA. CDR3 size: 13 residues. As DNA, the CDR3 is TGTGCCAGCAGCCTCTATGGCACAGATACGCAGTATTTT. It is translated as CASSLYGTDTQYF.

A few counts support this clonotype. The rearrangement links TRBV28 to TRBJ1-2; D might be TRBD1 (5 bases). The CDR3 length is 13 residues. From germline, CDR1 is MDHEN and CDR2 SYDVKM. V lost 4 bases and J 0 bases, leaving 6 bases between the germline ends. CDR3 amino acids: CASSSTANYGYTF. CDR3 coding DNA: TGTGCCAGCAGTTCGACAGCTAACTATGGCTACACCTTC.

This clonotype was recorded many times. The chain uses TRBV11-2 and TRBJ2-3; 10 nucleotides match TRBD1. With 4 bases clipped from V and 5 bases from J, the junction kept 3 bases outside the gene matches. The germline gives CDR1 SGHAT, CDR2 FQNNGV. The CDR3 is 14 residues long. CDR3 amino acids: CASSSWTGGDTQYF. CDR3 in DNA: TGTGCCAGCAGCTCGTGGACAGGGGGAGATACGCAGTATTTT.

This clonotype was seen only a few times. The chain joins TRBV27 to TRBJ1-5; the D gene is possibly TRBD1 (5 bases). Looked up from germline, CDR1 is MNHEY and CDR2 is SMNVEV (reference sequence). This CDR3 contains 16 residues. V was trimmed by 3 bases and J by 2 bases, leaving 14 bases between them. The CDR3 DNA sequence: TGTGCCAGCAGTTTTTCAGGGAACACTCGCAATCAGCCCCAGCATTTT. Translation: CASSFSGNTRNQPQHF.

The CDR3 DNA is TGTGCCAGCAGCTTGGTGGGGGTTTTTTGGACCCAGTACTTC. Its translation is CASSLVGVFWTQYF. The V gene is TRBV5-6, the J gene TRBJ2-5; the D gene could be TRBD1 or TRBD2 (5 bases each). CDR3 length equals 14 residues. Between the trimmed V and J ends, which lost 0 bases and 7 bases, there was a span of 13 bases. Germline-derived CDR1 and CDR2 are SGHDT and YYEEEE.

This clonotype has only a few counts. The chain is built from TRBV7-9 and TRBJ1-5; no clear D gene. This CDR3 has 17 residues. V was clipped by 1 base and J by 3 bases, with 16 bases between them. Germline assignment: CDR1 SEHNR and CDR2 FQNEAQ (reference sequence). CDR3 protein: CASSLDRGSTANQPQHF. Written as DNA, the CDR3 is TGTGCCAGCAGCTTAGACCGGGGTTCGACGGCCAATCAGCCCCAGCATTTT.

This clonotype was counted at least ten times. The chain joins TRBV20-1 to TRBJ2-5; a possible D gene is TRBD2 (6 bases). CDR3 length: 13 amino acids. Trimming left V 6 bases short and J 0 bases short, with 11 bases between. Germline V CDR1 and CDR2: DFQATT, SNEGSKA (reference sequence). CDR3 region: CSALSGNQETQYF. In nucleotides, the CDR3 is TGCAGTGCCCTTAGCGGAAACCAAGAGACCCAGTACTTC.

This clonotype was seen at least ten times. The V call is TRBV28, the J call TRBJ2-2; D unresolved. The V end was cut by 1 base, the J end by 0 bases, with 9 bases between. This CDR3 has 16 residues. The germline CDR1 and CDR2 sequences are MDHEN and SYDVKM. CDR3 region: CASSLFGNTNTGELFF. The DNA of the CDR3 is TGTGCCAGCAGTTTATTTGGGAATACGAACACCGGGGAGCTGTTTTTT.

This clonotype has more than one count but fewer than ten. The chain links TRBV28 to TRBJ2-3; TRBD1 is a possible D gene (5 bases). The germline V gene encodes CDR1 MDHEN and CDR2 SYDVKM. Trimming shortened V by 2 bases and J by 5 bases, and 8 bases separated the two germline ends. CDR3 length: 13 amino acids. The CDR3 protein is CASSLGAEDTQYF. CDR3 coding DNA: TGTGCCAGCAGTTTAGGGGCAGAAGATACGCAGTATTTT.

The sample holds many counts of this clonotype. The CDR3 DNA sequence: TGTGCCAGCAGTCCCGGGACAGCCCAAGAGACCCAGTACTTC. Its protein is CASSPGTAQETQYF. The chain joins TRBV28 to TRBJ2-5; 7 bases match TRBD1. CDR3 length: 14 amino acids. Germline CDR1 and CDR2: MDHEN and SYDVKM. V lost 5 bases and J lost 1; bases outside the gene matches: 4. Drawing the rest from reference TRBV28 and TRBJ2-5, the complete variable domain is DVKVTQSSRYLVKRTGEKVFLECVQDMDHENMFWYRQDPGLGLRLIYFSYDVKMKEKGDIPEGYSVSREKKERFSLILESASTNQTSMYLCASSPGTAQETQYFGPGTRLLVL.

V and J are TRBV2 and TRBJ2-6; D is unclear. Germline V lookup: CDR1 SNHLY, CDR2 FYNNEI. CDR3 length: 16 amino acids. The V end was cut by 6 bases, the J end by 3 bases, with 15 bases between. DNA of the CDR3: TGTGCCAGCAGGTTATTCGAAAGCCTTGGGGCCAACGTCCTGACTTTC. Translated, it gives CASRLFESLGANVLTF.

This clonotype was seen repeatedly, ten times or more. This chain joins TRBV7-8 and TRBJ1-6; no reliable D call. Germline V lookup: CDR1 SGHVS, CDR2 FQNEAQ. V lost 5 bases and J 8 bases, leaving 10 bases between the germline ends. The CDR3 contains 13 residues. DNA for the CDR3: TGTGCCAGCAGCCCACGGATGGATTCACCCCTCCACTTT. Protein product: CASSPRMDSPLHF. The full variable domain, completed using reference TRBV7-8 and TRBJ1-6, is GAGVSQSPRYKVAKRGQDVALRCDPISGHVSLFWYQQALGQGPEFLTYFQNEAQLDKSGLPSDRFFAERPEGSVSTLKIQRTQQEDSAVYLCASSPRMDSPLHFGNGTRLTVT.

In its sample, this clonotype was seen many times. The chain has TRBV28 and TRBJ2-7; 9 positions agree with TRBD1. Germline V gene sequence: CDR1 MDHEN, CDR2 SYDVKM. The CDR3 has 14 amino acids. The V segment lost 6 bases and the J segment 7 bases; nucleotides outside the gene matches: 10. The DNA of the CDR3 is TGTGCCAGCAGCCTACCCAACAGGGGGCATGAGCAGTACTTC. Amino acid sequence: CASSLPNRGHEQYF.

This clonotype was counted many times. The chain links TRBV20-1 to TRBJ2-5; 12 bases match TRBD2. The junction had 10 bases not matched to a gene; V was cut back by 3 bases and J by 5 bases. Germline CDR1 and CDR2: DFQATT and SNEGSKA (reference sequence). CDR3 size: 16 residues. CDR3: CSARGMTSGSYETQYF. The DNA for the CDR3 is TGCAGTGCTAGGGGGATGACTAGCGGGAGCTATGAGACCCAGTACTTC.

This clonotype was recorded many times. V usage is TRBV10-3 and J usage is TRBJ2-2; D is tentatively TRBD1 or TRBD2 (5 bases each). CDR3 length equals 14 residues. Germline CDR1 ENHRY, CDR2 SYGVKD. Trimming shortened V by 5 bases and J by 2 bases, and 9 bases separated the two germline ends. The CDR3 is CAISRGENTGELFF. As DNA, the CDR3 is TGTGCCATCAGTAGAGGGGAAAACACCGGGGAGCTGTTTTTT.

This clonotype was observed many times. DNA for the CDR3: TGTGCCAGCAGTTTACAGGGAAACTCCTACAATGAGCAGTTCTTC. Its protein product is CASSLQGNSYNEQFF. The chain combines TRBV28 with TRBJ2-1; a possible D gene is TRBD1 (5 bases). CDR3 length equals 15 residues. CDR1 and CDR2 (germline): MDHEN, SYDVKM. Trimming cost V 2 bases and J 0 bases, with 8 bases left between them.

This clonotype was seen more than once but under ten times. The CDR3 reads CASSEEGGGTDTQYF. The DNA of the CDR3 is TGTGCCAGCAGTGAAGAAGGCGGAGGCACAGATACGCAGTATTTT. The rearrangement uses TRBV2 and TRBJ2-3; D is ambiguous. The CDR3 loop spans 15 amino acids. V was cut by 1 base and J by 1 base, with 9 bases left in between. Germline V lookup: CDR1 SNHLY, CDR2 FYNNEI.

About this clonotype itself: Its ends do not fully match the called genes, so a read error is possible. The rearrangement uses TRBV27 and TRBJ1-1, with no clear D. The CDR3 length is 12 residues. In germline, CDR1 is MNHEY, CDR2 SMNVEV (reference sequence). For the CDR3, the DNA is TGTGCCAGCAGTAGGGATCTCACTGAAACTTTCTTT. This encodes CASSRDLTETFF.